Presented here are 5 T cell receptor beta chains from one specimen sequenced in a study of shared clonotypes between healthy human individuals. Positive CCR7 selection of CD45RO-negative cells yielded the naive CD8 cells, and terminally differentiated effector memory CD45RA+ cells were excluded. The repertoire was sequenced with immunoSEQ multiplex PCR; TCRdb's copy has only in-frame clones and lacks some. The sample includes about 2.2 million clones, 90% to 95% of them seen just once. The sample taken for sequencing was naive CD8+ T cells from PBMCs. The receptors were sampled from a man between 18 and 29 years old in good health. Some clones in this sample may be carry-over from other donors' samples.

This clone was seen a few times. The chain employs TRBV2 and TRBJ2-7; D is possibly TRBD1 (5 bases). The CDR3 length is 12 residues. Germline CDR1 reads SNHLY; CDR2 reads FYNNEI. V was trimmed by 7 bases and J by 2 bases, leaving 9 bases between them. CDR3: CASKRTTYEQYF. For the CDR3, the DNA is TGTGCCAGCAAACGGACAACCTACGAGCAGTACTTC.

The rearrangement links TRBV6-6 to TRBJ2-2, with D possibly TRBD2 on 6 matching bases. CDR1 is MNHNY and CDR2 is SVGAGI in the germline V gene (reference sequence). Trimming stripped 0 bases from V and 7 bases from J, with 9 bases between. The CDR3 totals 14 residues. The CDR3: CASSYSAGGGELFF. The DNA of the CDR3 is TGTGCCAGCAGTTACTCGGCCGGGGGCGGGGAGCTGTTTTTT.

The chain employs TRBV7-9 and TRBJ2-7; D is ambiguous. The CDR3 loop spans 14 amino acids. The germline V gene has CDR1 SEHNR and CDR2 FQNEAQ (reference sequence). Trimming stripped 7 bases from V and 0 bases from J, with 13 bases between. CDR3 nucleotides: TGTGCCAGCACCCAAGCGCAGAGCTCCTACGAGCAGTACTTC. This encodes CASTQAQSSYEQYF.

Turning to this clone: Other DNA sequences in this specimen translate into the identical CDR3. This chain links TRBV28 with TRBJ2-7; 8 nucleotides line up with TRBD1. This CDR3 is built from 12 residues. Unmatched junction bases numbered 1, after V lost 6 bases and J lost 3 bases. Germline CDR1 is MDHEN and CDR2 is SYDVKM. CDR3 nucleotide sequence: TGTGCCAGCAGAGACAGGGGCTACGAGCAGTACTTC. Amino acid sequence: CASRDRGYEQYF.

The DNA for the CDR3 is TGTGCCAGCAGCTTCGACAGGGGAGGAGAAAAACTGTTTTTT. Its translation is CASSFDRGGEKLFF. The J gene is TRBJ1-4, the V gene TRBV7-8, with TRBD1 matching 8 bases. This CDR3 is built from 14 residues. After removal of 3 bases from V and 8 bases from J, the junction contained 5 bases not matched to a gene. CDR1 and CDR2 from the germline V gene are SGHVS and FQNEAQ.